This TCR beta chain came from a study of post-analysis software for immune sequencing data. This clonotype was detected only a few times. What it recognizes is unknown. TCR beta libraries were prepared from cDNA with unique molecular identifiers. With about 0.85 to 10 million T cells as the source, some 500,000 cDNA molecules resulted. TCRdb recomputed calls from the PCR reads with MiXCR, one row per CDR3 protein. The sample carries hundreds of thousands of distinct CDR3 sequences, around 60% recorded once. Study-wide points: Patients had higher frequencies than controls of roughly 5 TRBV segments, including TRBV5-6, TRBV5-1 and TRBV20-1.

In germline, CDR1 is SGHTA, CDR2 FQGNSA. The CDR3 loop spans 15 amino acids. V trimming: 5 bases; J trimming: 4 bases; junction bases outside the gene matches: 7. The V gene is TRBV7-2, the J gene TRBJ2-5, with 10 bases lining up with TRBD1. The sequencing input was blood. This receptor was taken from a girl under 10 years old with multiple sclerosis. CDR3 sequence: CASSPDRDRGETQYF. For the CDR3, the DNA is TGTGCCAGCAGCCCCGACCGGGACAGGGGAGAGACCCAGTACTTC.